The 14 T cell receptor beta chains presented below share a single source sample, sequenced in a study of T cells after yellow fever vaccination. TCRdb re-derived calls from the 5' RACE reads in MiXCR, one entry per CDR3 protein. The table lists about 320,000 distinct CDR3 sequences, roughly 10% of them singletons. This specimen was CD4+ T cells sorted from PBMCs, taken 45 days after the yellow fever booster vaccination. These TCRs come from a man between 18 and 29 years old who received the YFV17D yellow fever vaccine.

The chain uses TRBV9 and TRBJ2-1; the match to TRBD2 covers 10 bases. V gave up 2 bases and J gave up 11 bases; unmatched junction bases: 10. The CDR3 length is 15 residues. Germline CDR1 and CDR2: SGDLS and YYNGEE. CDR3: CASSVGGTSAPKQFF. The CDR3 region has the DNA TGTGCCAGCAGCGTCGGGGGGACTAGCGCCCCTAAGCAGTTCTTC.

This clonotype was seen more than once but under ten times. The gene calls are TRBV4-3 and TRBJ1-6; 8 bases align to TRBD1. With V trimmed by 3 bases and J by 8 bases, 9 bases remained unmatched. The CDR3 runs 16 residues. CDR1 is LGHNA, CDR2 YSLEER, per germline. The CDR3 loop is CASSQFNRGYDSPLHF. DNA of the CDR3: TGCGCCAGCAGCCAGTTCAACAGGGGGTACGATTCACCCCTCCACTTT.

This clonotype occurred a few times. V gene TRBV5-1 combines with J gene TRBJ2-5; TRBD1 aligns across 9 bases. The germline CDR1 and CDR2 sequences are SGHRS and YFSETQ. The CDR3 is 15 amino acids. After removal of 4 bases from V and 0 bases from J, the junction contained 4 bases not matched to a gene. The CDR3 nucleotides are TGCGCCAGCAGCCGGGGGACAGGGTACCAAGAGACCCAGTACTTC. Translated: CASSRGTGYQETQYF.

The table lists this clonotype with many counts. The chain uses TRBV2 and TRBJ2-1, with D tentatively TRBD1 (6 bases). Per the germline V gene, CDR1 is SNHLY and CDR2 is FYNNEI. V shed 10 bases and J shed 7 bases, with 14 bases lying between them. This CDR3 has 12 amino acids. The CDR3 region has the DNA TGTGCCATCGATCAGGGGTGGAATGAGCAGTTCTTC. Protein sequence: CAIDQGWNEQFF.

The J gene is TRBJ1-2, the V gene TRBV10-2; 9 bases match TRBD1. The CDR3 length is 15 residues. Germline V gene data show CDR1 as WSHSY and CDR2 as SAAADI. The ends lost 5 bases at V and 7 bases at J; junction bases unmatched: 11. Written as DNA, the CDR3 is TGCGCCAGCAGTAGAACAGGGGGCGCGGTCGGTGGCTACACCTTC. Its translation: CASSRTGGAVGGYTF.

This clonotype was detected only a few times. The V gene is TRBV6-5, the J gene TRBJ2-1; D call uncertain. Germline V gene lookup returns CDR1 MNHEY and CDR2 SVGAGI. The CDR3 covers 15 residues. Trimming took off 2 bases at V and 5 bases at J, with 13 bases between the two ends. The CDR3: CASSYRLAGHNEQFF. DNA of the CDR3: TGTGCCAGCAGTTACCGCTTAGCAGGCCACAATGAGCAGTTCTTC.

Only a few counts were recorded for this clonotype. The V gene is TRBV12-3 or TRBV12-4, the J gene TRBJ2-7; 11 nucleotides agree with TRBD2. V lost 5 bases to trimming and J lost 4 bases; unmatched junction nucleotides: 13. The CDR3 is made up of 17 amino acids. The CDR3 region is CASSGATSGGRVYEQYF. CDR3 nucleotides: TGTGCCAGCAGTGGGGCAACTAGCGGGGGCCGAGTTTACGAGCAGTACTTC.

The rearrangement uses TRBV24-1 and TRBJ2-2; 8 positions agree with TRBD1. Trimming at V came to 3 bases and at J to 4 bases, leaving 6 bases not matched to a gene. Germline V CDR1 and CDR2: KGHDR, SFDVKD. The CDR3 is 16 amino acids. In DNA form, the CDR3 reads TGTGCCACCAGTGATCCAAGACAGGGGAGCACCGGGGAGCTGTTTTTT. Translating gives CATSDPRQGSTGELFF.

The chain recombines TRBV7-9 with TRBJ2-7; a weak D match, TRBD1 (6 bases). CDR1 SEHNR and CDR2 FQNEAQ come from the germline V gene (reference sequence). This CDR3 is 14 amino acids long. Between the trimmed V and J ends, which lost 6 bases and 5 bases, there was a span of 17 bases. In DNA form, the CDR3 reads TGTGCCAGCAGGAATGTCACAGGGCCCCACGAGCAGTACTTC. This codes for CASRNVTGPHEQYF. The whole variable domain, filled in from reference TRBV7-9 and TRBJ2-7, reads DTGVSQNPRHKITKRGQNVTFRCDPISEHNRLYWYRQTLGQGPEFLTYFQNEAQLEKSRLLSDRFSAERPKGSFSTLEIQRTEQGDSAMYLCASRNVTGPHEQYFGPGTRLTVT.

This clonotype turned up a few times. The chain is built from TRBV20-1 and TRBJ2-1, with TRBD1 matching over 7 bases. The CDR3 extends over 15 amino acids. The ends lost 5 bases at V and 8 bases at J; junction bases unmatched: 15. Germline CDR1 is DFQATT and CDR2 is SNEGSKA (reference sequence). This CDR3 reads CSARDRVLPTDEQFF. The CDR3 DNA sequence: TGCAGTGCTCGTGACAGGGTCCTTCCGACGGATGAGCAGTTCTTC.

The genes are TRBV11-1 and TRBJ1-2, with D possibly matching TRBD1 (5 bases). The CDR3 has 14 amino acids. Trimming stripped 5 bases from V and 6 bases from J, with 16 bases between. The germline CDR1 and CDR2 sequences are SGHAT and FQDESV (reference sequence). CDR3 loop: CASSPDSARHGYTF. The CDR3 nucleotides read TGTGCCAGCAGCCCAGACAGTGCACGGCATGGCTACACCTTC.

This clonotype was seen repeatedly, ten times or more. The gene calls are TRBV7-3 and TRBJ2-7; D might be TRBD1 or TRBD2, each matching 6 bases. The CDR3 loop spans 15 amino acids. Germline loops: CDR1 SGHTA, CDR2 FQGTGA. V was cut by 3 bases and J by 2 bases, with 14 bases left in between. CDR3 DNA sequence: TGTGCCAGCAGCTTGCGAGGGGGGCTGACCTACGAGCAGTACGTC. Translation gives CASSLRGGLTYEQYV.

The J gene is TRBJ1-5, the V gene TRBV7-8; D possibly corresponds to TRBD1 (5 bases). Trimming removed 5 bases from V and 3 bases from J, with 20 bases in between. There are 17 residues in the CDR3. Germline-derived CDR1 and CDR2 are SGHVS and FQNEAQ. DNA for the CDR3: TGTGCCAGCAGCCCCCCGCGGAGGGGCGATCCCAATCAGCCCCAGCATTTT. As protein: CASSPPRRGDPNQPQHF.

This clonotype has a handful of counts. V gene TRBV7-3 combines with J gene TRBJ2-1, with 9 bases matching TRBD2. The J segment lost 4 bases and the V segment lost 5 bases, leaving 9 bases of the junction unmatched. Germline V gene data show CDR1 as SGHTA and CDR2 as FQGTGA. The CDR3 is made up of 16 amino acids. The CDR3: CASSPPGLAPYNEQFF. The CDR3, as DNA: TGTGCCAGCAGCCCCCCGGGACTAGCCCCTTACAATGAGCAGTTCTTC.